The 19 T cell receptor beta chains below all came from one sample that was sequenced in a study of blood T cell repertoires in COVID-19. Sequencing was performed with immunoSEQ multiplex PCR; in TCRdb, only in-frame clones are kept and a portion is missing. The sample shows around 250,000 clones, 85% to 90% of them seen only once. The sequenced sample was PBMCs or T cells enriched from blood (not recorded which). The receptors were gathered from a woman aged 25 to 39 with acute COVID-19.

This chain connects TRBV6-5 to TRBJ2-3; the match to TRBD1 covers 7 bases. J was trimmed by 5 bases and V by 8 bases; bases with no gene match: 10. CDR3 size: 14 residues. In germline, CDR1 is MNHEY, CDR2 SVGAGI. The CDR3 DNA is TGTGCCAGCGGGTTACAGGGGCCAGGAGATACGCAGTATTTT. Translated: CASGLQGPGDTQYF.

This chain connects TRBV5-1 to TRBJ2-7, with 11 bases lining up with TRBD2. V dropped 1 base and J dropped 4; count of bases not matched to a gene: 1. The CDR3 runs 14 residues. The germline CDR1 and CDR2 sequences are SGHRS and YFSETQ. Here the CDR3 DNA reads TGCGCCAGCAGCTTGACTAGCGGGAGATACGAGCAGTACTTC. Encoded protein: CASSLTSGRYEQYF.

The chain uses TRBV5-6 and TRBJ1-1; TRBD1 might be the D (5 bases). This CDR3 comprises 15 residues. Trimming shortened V by 1 base and J by 0 bases, and 10 bases separated the two germline ends. Per the germline V gene, CDR1 is SGHDT and CDR2 is YYEEEE. CDR3 DNA sequence: TGTGCCAGCAGCTTGTTCAGGGCGATGAACACTGAAGCTTTCTTT. This codes for CASSLFRAMNTEAFF.

The CDR3 spells CASSATGLSYGYTF. In DNA, the CDR3 is TGTGCCAGCAGTGCGACAGGCCTCAGCTATGGCTACACCTTC. The rearrangement joins TRBV28 to TRBJ1-2; D might be TRBD1 (6 bases). The V gene lost 5 bases and the J gene lost 4 bases, with 14 bases spanning the gap. Germline CDR1 is MDHEN and CDR2 is SYDVKM. CDR3 length equals 14 residues.

V usage is TRBV10-3 and J usage is TRBJ2-2, with 10 bases matching TRBD2. The CDR3 loop spans 18 amino acids. V lost 6 bases, J lost 2 bases, and 12 bases stayed unmatched. CDR1 is ENHRY and CDR2 is SYGVKD in the germline V gene. In nucleotides, the CDR3 is TGTGCCATCAGCCCCAACCTTGGACTAGCGGAAAACACCGGGGAGCTGTTTTTT. Protein sequence: CAISPNLGLAENTGELFF.

The chain combines TRBV5-1 with TRBJ1-5; unclear D gene. This CDR3 region has 15 residues. Germline values: CDR1 SGHRS, CDR2 YFSETQ. The V end was cut by 4 bases, the J end by 5 bases, with 16 bases between. CDR3 sequence (DNA): TGCGCCAGCAGCCTGGATGGTAGGGAGGATCAGCCCCAGCATTTT. Amino acid sequence: CASSLDGREDQPQHF.

The V and J genes are TRBV28 and TRBJ1-3; perhaps TRBD1 as D (5 bases). The germline V gene encodes CDR1 MDHEN and CDR2 SYDVKM. V was pared by 7 bases and J by 2 bases, with 15 bases between. CDR3 size: 15 residues. The CDR3 region has the DNA TGTGCCAGCAACTTGGGTCGGGGGACTGGAAACACCATATATTTT. Amino acid sequence: CASNLGRGTGNTIYF. Based on the CDR3 plus reference TRBV28 and TRBJ1-3, the full variable domain is DVKVTQSSRYLVKRTGEKVFLECVQDMDHENMFWYRQDPGLGLRLIYFSYDVKMKEKGDIPEGYSVSREKKERFSLILESASTNQTSMYLCASNLGRGTGNTIYFGEGSWLTVV.

The V call is TRBV7-6, the J call TRBJ2-7, with a possible D match to TRBD2 (5 bases). The CDR3 covers 16 residues. V dropped 1 base and J dropped 2 bases, with 15 bases sitting between them. CDR1 is SGHVS, CDR2 FNYEAQ, per germline. The CDR3 DNA is TGTGCCAGCAGCTTAGTCATTCTGGGAGCGACCTACGAGCAGTACTTC. It translates to CASSLVILGATYEQYF.

This chain joins TRBV28 and TRBJ1-1; 8 bases agree with TRBD1. V dropped 5 bases and J dropped 1; count of bases not matched to a gene: 6. Germline V gene sequence: CDR1 MDHEN, CDR2 SYDVKM. This CDR3 spans 15 amino acids. CDR3 nucleotides: TGTGCCAGCAGTCAGGGGGCCAGGCAGAACACTGAAGCTTTCTTT. Its translation: CASSQGARQNTEAFF.

J is TRBJ1-5 and V is TRBV28, with 9 bases lining up with TRBD1. This CDR3 comprises 20 residues. Germline CDR1 is MDHEN and CDR2 is SYDVKM. V dropped 5 bases and J dropped 2; count of bases not matched to a gene: 19. Here the CDR3 reads CASSHSTGTGIFSGNQPQHF. CDR3 DNA: TGTGCCAGCAGTCACTCAACCGGGACAGGGATATTTAGTGGCAATCAGCCCCAGCATTTT.

CDR3 nucleotide sequence: TGTGCCAGCAAGTTCGCAGGGGAGGAGACCCAGTACTTC. This gives the protein CASKFAGEETQYF. This rearrangement joins TRBV7-9 to TRBJ2-5, with D perhaps TRBD1 (6 bases). The germline CDR1 and CDR2 sequences are SEHNR and FQNEAQ (reference sequence). The CDR3 has 13 amino acids. Trimming left V 7 bases short and J 5 bases short, with 14 bases between.

This chain joins TRBV12-3 or TRBV12-4 and TRBJ1-3; no definite D call. Trimming took 3 bases from V and 9 from J, leaving 12 bases between them. This CDR3 is 13 amino acids long. CDR3 sequence: CASSLARESTIYF. DNA for the CDR3: TGTGCCAGCAGTTTGGCTAGGGAGAGCACCATATATTTT.

The chain couples TRBV2 to TRBJ2-7, with D possibly TRBD2 on 7 matching bases. Germline CDR1 is SNHLY and CDR2 is FYNNEI. V was trimmed by 1 base and J by 0 bases, leaving 19 bases between them. There are 18 residues in the CDR3. The CDR3 region has the DNA TGTGCCAGCAGTGAAGAAGGGGGGAGCGGCGGGAGCTCCTACGAGCAGTACTTC. Protein sequence: CASSEEGGSGGSSYEQYF.

V is TRBV19 and J is TRBJ2-2; D may be TRBD2 (6 bases). CDR1 is LNHDA and CDR2 is SQIVND in the germline V gene (reference sequence). The CDR3 has 18 residues. With 5 bases removed from V and 0 bases from J, the gap between germline ends came to 19 bases. This CDR3 reads CASSYFVVAGSNTGELFF. The CDR3 nucleotides are TGTGCCAGTAGTTATTTCGTGGTGGCGGGATCGAACACCGGGGAGCTGTTTTTT. The full variable domain, rest sourced from reference TRBV19 and TRBJ2-2, is DGGITQSPKYLFRKEGQNVTLSCEQNLNHDAMYWYRQDPGQGLRLIYYSQIVNDFQKGDIAEGYSVSREKKESFPLTVTSAQKNPTAFYLCASSYFVVAGSNTGELFFGEGSRLTVL.

V usage is TRBV24-1 and J usage is TRBJ2-1; TRBD1 matches 9 bases. From germline, CDR1 is KGHDR and CDR2 SFDVKD. The CDR3 loop spans 16 amino acids. Germline trimming cut 2 bases from V and 5 bases from J; bases unmatched to any gene: 6. The CDR3 sequence is CATSDSNRGPHNEQFF. CDR3 in DNA: TGTGCCACCAGTGATTCGAACAGGGGGCCCCACAATGAGCAGTTCTTC.

V and J are TRBV12-3 or TRBV12-4 and TRBJ2-7; D might be TRBD2 (6 bases). V was trimmed by 5 bases and J by 3 bases, leaving 11 bases between them. This CDR3 is 13 amino acids long. The CDR3 region has the DNA TGTGCCAGCAGTGAACTAGCAAGCTACGAGCAGTACTTC. Translating gives CASSELASYEQYF.

This CDR3 reads CASSPASETQYF. Here the CDR3 DNA reads TGTGCCAGCAGCCCAGCGTCGGAGACCCAGTACTTC. The chain carries TRBV7-8 and TRBJ2-5; D call uncertain. The CDR3 is made up of 12 amino acids. The germline V gene has CDR1 SGHVS and CDR2 FQNEAQ. Trimming took 5 bases from V and 5 from J, leaving 9 bases between them.

This chain connects TRBV3-1 (or the pseudogene TRBV3-2) to TRBJ2-1, with 7 bases matching TRBD1. V lost 4 bases to trimming and J lost 0 bases; unmatched junction nucleotides: 3. The V gene's germline CDR1 is LGHDT and CDR2 YNNKEL (reference sequence). This CDR3 spans 15 amino acids. The CDR3 region is CASSLQGSSYNEQFF. Written as DNA, the CDR3 is TGTGCCAGCAGCCTACAGGGGAGCTCCTACAATGAGCAGTTCTTC.

The chain has TRBV20-1 and TRBJ1-5; D perhaps matches TRBD1 (5 bases). V was trimmed by 3 bases and J by 6 bases, leaving 15 bases between them. The CDR3 covers 14 residues. Germline CDR1 is DFQATT and CDR2 is SNEGSKA (reference sequence). The CDR3 spells CSASGREGIQPQHF. In nucleotides, the CDR3 is TGCAGTGCTAGTGGCAGGGAGGGAATTCAGCCCCAGCATTTT.